A single sample gave rise to the 29 T cell receptor beta chains below, sequenced in a study of blood T cells in healthy people across ages. Alongside a J-beta primer mix, a sample-barcoded 5' primer served in a second PCR lasting roughly 6 to 11 cycles. TCRdb fed the 5' RACE reads into MiXCR, producing one record per CDR3 protein. The sample consists of some 730,000 distinct CDR3 sequences, about 20% of them appearing once. Sequenced: blood. Every receptor here comes from a man in his 70s in good health.

The V and J genes are TRBV5-1 and TRBJ2-7; D is ambiguous. The germline V gene encodes CDR1 SGHRS and CDR2 YFSETQ. CDR3 length equals 16 residues. The germline V and J ends were trimmed by 0 bases and 1 base, with 14 bases remaining between them. The CDR3 nucleotides are TGCGCCAGCAGCTTGGTCCCCCTAGGAGAGTCCTACGAGCAGTACTTC. It codes for CASSLVPLGESYEQYF.

There are a few counts of this clonotype. V usage is TRBV25-1 and J usage is TRBJ2-5, with 13 positions matching TRBD2. Per the germline V gene, CDR1 is MGHDK and CDR2 is SYGVNS. The CDR3 covers 16 residues. The J segment lost 4 bases and the V segment lost 3 bases, leaving 5 bases of the junction unmatched. CDR3 coding DNA: TGTGCCAGCAGTGACTCCCGGACTAGCGGGAGAGAGACCCAGTACTTC. This translates into CASSDSRTSGRETQYF.

This clonotype appeared a few times. The gene calls are TRBV6-5 and TRBJ2-1; the D gene is possibly TRBD2 (5 bases). In germline, CDR1 is MNHEY, CDR2 SVGAGI. The CDR3 extends over 14 amino acids. Trimming shortened V by 6 bases and J by 5 bases, and 14 bases separated the two germline ends. The CDR3 loop is CASSPLGRNNEQFF. CDR3 coding DNA: TGTGCCAGCAGCCCGTTGGGGAGAAACAATGAGCAGTTCTTC.

This clonotype was detected only a few times. V usage is TRBV18 and J usage is TRBJ2-1; no clear D. The germline CDR1 and CDR2 sequences are KGHSH and LQKENI. This CDR3 region has 15 residues. V lost 3 bases and J 5 bases, leaving 14 bases between the germline ends. Here the CDR3 reads CASSPVGQADNEQFF. CDR3 bases: TGTGCCAGCTCACCGGTGGGCCAGGCAGACAATGAGCAGTTCTTC.

The chain couples TRBV28 to TRBJ2-7; possible D gene TRBD2, 5 bases. Germline V gene sequence: CDR1 MDHEN, CDR2 SYDVKM. CDR3 length: 12 amino acids. Trimming stripped 7 bases from V and 2 bases from J, with 9 bases between. The CDR3 loop reads CASKRGPYEQYF. In DNA, the CDR3 is TGTGCCAGCAAACGGGGTCCCTACGAGCAGTACTTC.

This clonotype was seen a few times. The genes are TRBV9 and TRBJ2-1; 12 nucleotides match TRBD2. This CDR3 has 15 residues. CDR1 SGDLS and CDR2 YYNGEE come from the germline V gene. J lost 9 bases, V lost 3 bases, and 7 bases had no gene match. CDR3 sequence: CASSAGLAGGFEQFF. CDR3 nucleotide sequence: TGTGCCAGCAGCGCGGGACTAGCGGGTGGTTTTGAGCAGTTCTTC.

This clonotype showed up just a few times. The chain is built from TRBV27 and TRBJ1-2, with 8 bases identical to TRBD1. In germline, CDR1 is MNHEY, CDR2 SMNVEV (reference sequence). V was clipped by 6 bases and J by 5 bases; unmatched bases: 11. The CDR3 contains 15 residues. CDR3 protein: CASRIAGGEGYGYTF. The CDR3 DNA reads TGTGCCAGCAGGATCGCAGGGGGCGAAGGGTATGGCTACACCTTC.

The rearrangement joins TRBV29-1 to TRBJ2-2; unclear D gene. Trimming removed 7 bases at V and 1 base at J, with 4 bases between. The germline CDR1 and CDR2 sequences are SQVTM and ANQGSEA. The CDR3 is 11 residues long. The CDR3 spells CSGRNTGELFF. Written as DNA, the CDR3 is TGCAGCGGAAGGAACACCGGGGAGCTGTTTTTT.

This clonotype has more than one count but fewer than ten. The chain joins TRBV19 to TRBJ1-4; unclear D gene. Germline-derived CDR1 and CDR2 are LNHDA and SQIVND (reference sequence). The CDR3 has 14 amino acids. Trimming removed 5 bases at V and 1 base at J, with 8 bases between. The CDR3 here is CASSYRGTNEKLFF. CDR3 coding DNA: TGTGCCAGTAGTTATCGGGGAACTAATGAAAAACTGTTTTTT. Variable domain in full (rest from reference TRBV19 and TRBJ1-4): DGGITQSPKYLFRKEGQNVTLSCEQNLNHDAMYWYRQDPGQGLRLIYYSQIVNDFQKGDIAEGYSVSREKKESFPLTVTSAQKNPTAFYLCASSYRGTNEKLFFGSGTQLSVL.

This clonotype occurred a few times. The rearrangement links TRBV29-1 to TRBJ2-4; no reliable D call. Germline loops: CDR1 SQVTM, CDR2 ANQGSEA. V was clipped by 5 bases and J by 1 base, with 9 bases between them. This CDR3 has 13 amino acids. In nucleotides, the CDR3 is TGCAGCGTTTCGACATCGGCCAAAAACATTCAGTACTTC. As protein: CSVSTSAKNIQYF.

There are a few counts of this clonotype. The J gene is TRBJ2-1, the V gene TRBV29-1; 9 positions match TRBD1. Germline V lookup: CDR1 SQVTM, CDR2 ANQGSEA. V gave up 3 bases and J gave up 7 bases; unmatched junction bases: 13. The CDR3 loop spans 16 amino acids. CDR3 in DNA: TGCAGCGTTGATCCCGCCGACAGGGGGTGGAGGAATGAGCAGTTCTTC. This encodes CSVDPADRGWRNEQFF.

The V gene is TRBV19, the J gene TRBJ2-2; TRBD1 agrees at 8 bases. This CDR3 region has 14 residues. Germline V gene lookup returns CDR1 LNHDA and CDR2 SQIVND (reference sequence). The trim removed 8 bases at V and 4 bases at J, leaving 6 bases unmatched. CDR3 coding DNA: TGTGCCAGTGGAGGGACAGGCTTCACCGGGGAGCTGTTTTTT. As protein: CASGGTGFTGELFF.

This sequence joins TRBV29-1 and TRBJ2-7; the match to TRBD1 covers 8 bases. The CDR3 runs to 14 residues. Trimming cost V 0 bases and J 2 bases; bases outside gene matches: 3. Germline-derived CDR1 and CDR2 are SQVTM and ANQGSEA. Here the CDR3 reads CSVEDGTGPYEQYF. CDR3 nucleotides: TGCAGCGTTGAAGATGGGACAGGTCCCTACGAGCAGTACTTC.

This clonotype was recorded a few times. V and J are TRBV14 and TRBJ2-5, with no clear D. Germline V CDR1 and CDR2: SGHDN, FVKESK. Trimming removed 0 bases at V and 5 bases at J, with 13 bases between. The CDR3 extends over 15 amino acids. This CDR3 reads CASSQDTTVGETQYF. The CDR3 bases are TGTGCCAGCAGCCAAGATACGACGGTGGGGGAGACCCAGTACTTC.

The V gene is TRBV2, the J gene TRBJ1-2; the D is unclear. V was pared by 7 bases and J by 0 bases, with 6 bases between. This CDR3 comprises 12 residues. The germline gives CDR1 SNHLY, CDR2 FYNNEI. CDR3 residues: CASIRANYGYTF. The CDR3 nucleotides read TGTGCCAGCATAAGAGCTAACTATGGCTACACCTTC.

The V and J genes are TRBV18 and TRBJ2-7, with D perhaps being TRBD1 or TRBD2 (5 bases each). The germline V and J ends were trimmed by 2 bases and 2 bases, with 7 bases remaining between them. The CDR3 extends over 13 amino acids. Germline values: CDR1 KGHSH, CDR2 LQKENI. CDR3 protein: CASSPLGAYEQYF. The CDR3 DNA follows: TGTGCCAGCTCACCATTGGGGGCCTACGAGCAGTACTTC.

In its sample, this clonotype was seen a few times. V is TRBV24-1 and J is TRBJ2-1; D is perhaps TRBD1 (5 bases). This CDR3 region has 17 residues. The V end was cut by 1 base, the J end by 3 bases, with 15 bases between. Germline CDR1 KGHDR, CDR2 SFDVKD. The CDR3 reads CATSDFSRQGDYNEQFF. The CDR3 nucleotides are TGTGCCACCAGTGATTTCTCGCGGCAGGGTGACTACAATGAGCAGTTCTTC.

This clonotype was observed at least ten times. The junction does not match germline at one end; this may be a read error. The gene calls are TRBV13 and TRBJ2-7; D possibly matches TRBD1 or TRBD2 (5 bases each). Germline CDR1 is PRHDT and CDR2 is FYEKMQ (reference sequence). This CDR3 has 10 amino acids. The CDR3 region has the DNA TGTGCCAGCAGCTCTTCCGGGGCGAAATTC. It encodes CASSSSGAKF.

This clonotype came up a few times. The chain employs TRBV4-1 and TRBJ2-5, with D possibly TRBD1 on 6 matching bases. The J call is doubtful: the DNA matches TRBJ2-7 better. Germline CDR1 reads MGHRA; CDR2 reads YSYEKL. The CDR3 extends over 16 amino acids. CDR3 coding DNA: TGCGCCAGCAGCCAAGACGGAACAGGACAGTCCTACGAGCAGTACTTC. Protein: CASSQDGTGQSYEQYF.

This clonotype was counted between two and nine times. Here the CDR3 DNA reads TGTGCCAGCAGTTACCCAGACGGGGGAGAAGCTTTCTTT. The encoded protein is CASSYPDGGEAFF. The chain is built from TRBV6-6 and TRBJ1-1, with D maybe TRBD1 (5 bases). Looked up from germline, CDR1 is MNHNY and CDR2 is SVGAGI (reference sequence). The CDR3 length is 13 residues. The ends were cut back, 2 bases at V and 8 bases at J, with 12 bases in the middle.

This clonotype was observed a handful of times. The rearrangement uses TRBV7-2 and TRBJ1-1; D remains ambiguous. Trimming left V 5 bases short and J 2 bases short, with 12 bases between. Per the germline V gene, CDR1 is SGHTA and CDR2 is FQGNSA. CDR3 length: 14 amino acids. The CDR3 sequence: CASSPWLTNTEAFF. CDR3 nucleotides: TGTGCCAGCAGCCCCTGGTTAACTAACACTGAAGCTTTCTTT. The variable domain in full, with the rest retrieved from reference TRBV7-2 and TRBJ1-1, is GAGVSQSPSNKVTEKGKDVELRCDPISGHTALYWYRQSLGQGLEFLIYFQGNSAPDKSGLPSDRFSAERTGGSVSTLTIQRTQQEDSAVYLCASSPWLTNTEAFFGQGTRLTVV.

This clonotype was picked up a small number of times. The chain uses TRBV20-1 and TRBJ1-2; D is uncertain. Trimming took 6 bases from V and 3 from J, leaving 11 bases between them. The CDR3 length is 12 residues. The germline V gene has CDR1 DFQATT and CDR2 SNEGSKA (reference sequence). CDR3 DNA sequence: TGCAGTGCCCTGATTGGGGACTATGGCTACACCTTC. This gives the protein CSALIGDYGYTF.

V usage is TRBV24-1 and J usage is TRBJ1-2; a weak D match, TRBD1 (5 bases). CDR1 is KGHDR and CDR2 is SFDVKD in the germline V gene. The V end lost 3 bases, the J end lost 1 base, and 11 bases lay between the germline ends. The CDR3 has 15 amino acids. CDR3 bases: TGTGCCACCAGTGATAGGGACGGACGTAACTATGGCTACACCTTC. This sequence encodes CATSDRDGRNYGYTF.

This clonotype was found many times. The chain uses TRBV12-3 or TRBV12-4 and TRBJ2-1; 9 nucleotides agree with TRBD2. The CDR3 length is 16 residues. Germline trimming cut 5 bases from V and 8 bases from J; bases unmatched to any gene: 13. CDR3 loop: CASSATRLAGSDEQFF. The CDR3 coding sequence is TGTGCCAGCAGTGCGACGCGGCTAGCGGGGAGTGATGAGCAGTTCTTC.

The chain recombines TRBV4-1 with TRBJ2-1; perhaps TRBD1 as D (6 bases). The germline V gene has CDR1 MGHRA and CDR2 YSYEKL. V lost 1 base, J lost 1 base, and 11 bases lay in between. The CDR3 extends over 16 amino acids. In DNA, the CDR3 is TGCGCCAGCAGCCAAGCTTCAGGGGCTTCCTACAATGAGCAGTTCTTC. Protein product: CASSQASGASYNEQFF.

This clonotype was counted at least ten times. The chain links TRBV12-3 or TRBV12-4 to TRBJ2-2; D uncertain. The V end lost 2 bases, the J end lost 5 bases, and 6 bases lay between the germline ends. This CDR3 is 13 amino acids long. CDR3 sequence: CASSLRWTGELFF. In DNA form, the CDR3 reads TGTGCCAGCAGTTTAAGGTGGACCGGGGAGCTGTTTTTT.

Only a few counts were recorded for this clonotype. The rearrangement links TRBV2 to TRBJ1-5; D is ambiguous. Looked up from germline, CDR1 is SNHLY and CDR2 is FYNNEI. V was trimmed by 6 bases and J by 0 bases, leaving 9 bases between them. There are 14 residues in the CDR3. CDR3 nucleotides: TGTGCCAGCAGCACCAGCTATAGCAATCAGCCCCAGCATTTT. It yields the protein CASSTSYSNQPQHF.

In this sample, this clonotype turned up a few times. This chain uses TRBV5-1 with TRBJ2-7, with D unclear. The CDR3 length is 12 residues. V was shortened by 4 bases and J by 4 bases, with 9 bases between the two germline ends. From germline, CDR1 is SGHRS and CDR2 YFSETQ. Here the CDR3 reads CASSQNTYEQYF. DNA of the CDR3: TGCGCCAGCAGCCAAAATACGTACGAGCAGTACTTC.

This clonotype has just a few counts. The chain recombines TRBV5-5 with TRBJ2-5; 11 nucleotides agree with TRBD2. The J call may be wrong; the DNA end is better matched by TRBJ2-7. The germline gives CDR1 SGHKS, CDR2 YYEKEE (reference sequence). This CDR3 region has 16 residues. The CDR3: CASSFLAGGSPYEQYV. CDR3 DNA sequence: TGTGCCAGCAGCTTTCTAGCGGGAGGTTCCCCCTACGAGCAGTACGTC.